The T cell receptor beta chain under discussion was sequenced for a study of cytomegalovirus exposure and HLA in healthy donors. The PCR had 60 Vbeta and 13 Jbeta primers. The protocol was immunoSEQ multiplex PCR, while the TCRdb copy is restricted to in-frame clones and leaves out a portion. The sample carries 40,000 or so clones, about 72% recorded once. Study outcomes and limitations: Earlier analysis found most TCR beta V segments productive about 87% or about 30% of the time. After further analysis at a later stage, around 17,000 TCR beta sequences were associated with HLA alleles at 0.05 false discovery rate.

J lost 1 base, V lost 5 bases, and 5 bases had no gene match. Germline V gives CDR1 MNHNS, CDR2 SASEGT. The CDR3 is made up of 15 amino acids. About this clone: What it recognizes is unknown.

The origin of this receptor is a man younger than 40 in good health and CMV-seronegative. Material for sequencing was PBMCs. The V and J genes are TRBV6-1 and TRBJ1-5; 7 nucleotides agree with TRBD1. The DNA of the CDR3 is TGTGCCAGCAGTCGGACAGGCTTAAGCAATCAGCCCCAGCATTTT. It translates to CASSRTGLSNQPQHF.